The TCR beta chain described here comes from a study of cytomegalovirus exposure and HLA in healthy donors. Study outcomes and limitations: Follow-up analysis later connected one missense variant in DCLRE1C with trimming of TCR beta V- and J-genes. Reports indicate that TCR beta sequences accurately predicted the HLA-A and HLA-B alleles of most subjects. Several of the most significant clusters were apparently associated with common viral pathogens in a later analysis.

PCR was performed using 60 Vbeta and 13 Jbeta primers. Clones were read by immunoSEQ multiplex PCR, and TCRdb kept only the in-frame ones, dropping some. The sample includes about 35,000 clones. Each donor was healthy, and each was a bone marrow donor. V was clipped by 2 bases and J by 6 bases; unmatched bases: 4. CDR1 is MGHRA, CDR2 YSYEKL, per germline. The CDR3 runs to 15 residues. As regards this clone: Its antigen remains unknown.

Sequenced sample: PBMCs. The sequence was obtained from a woman in her thirties or forties in good health and CMV-seropositive. J is TRBJ2-1 and V is TRBV4-1, with TRBD2 identical over 10 bases. This CDR3 reads CASSQILAGPNEQFF. The CDR3 DNA sequence: TGCGCCAGCAGCCAAATACTAGCGGGACCCAATGAGCAGTTCTTC.